Listed here are 32 T cell receptor beta chains from one sample, sequenced in a study of T cells in Graves' hyperthyroidism and ophthalmopathy. Amplification yielded TCR beta CDR3 regions, with RNA transcripts as the source. When the TCR CDR3 underwent first-round RT-PCR, the HTBI primer set was used. TCRdb recomputed calls from the multiplex PCR reads with MiXCR, one row per CDR3 protein. This sample yields around 300,000 distinct CDR3 sequences, of which roughly 14% are seen a single time; under 30% belongs to the top ten. The sample was blood. These receptors all come from a woman aged 25 to 39 with Graves' hyperthyroidism.

This clonotype was seen ten or more times. This chain links TRBV28 with TRBJ1-2; tentative D call: TRBD1 (5 bases). CDR3 length: 15 residues. V was trimmed by 5 bases and J by 2 bases, leaving 15 bases between them. Germline CDR1 MDHEN, CDR2 SYDVKM. The CDR3 loop reads CASSPRGPGNYGYTF. The CDR3 nucleotides read TGTGCCAGCAGTCCTAGGGGCCCAGGGAACTATGGCTACACCTTC.

The rearrangement joins TRBV7-2 to TRBJ2-6; D assignment may be TRBD1 or TRBD2 (5 bases each). This CDR3 contains 15 residues. Germline-derived CDR1 and CDR2 are SGHTA and FQGNSA. V lost 4 bases to trimming and J lost 2 bases, with 9 bases between them. The CDR3 protein is CASSSRGAGANVLTF. CDR3 DNA sequence: TGTGCCAGCAGCTCCAGAGGGGCTGGGGCCAACGTCCTGACTTTC. The entire variable domain, with the rest obtained from reference TRBV7-2 and TRBJ2-6, is as follows: GAGVSQSPSNKVTEKGKDVELRCDPISGHTALYWYRQSLGQGLEFLIYFQGNSAPDKSGLPSDRFSAERTGGSVSTLTIQRTQQEDSAVYLCASSSRGAGANVLTFGAGSRLTVL.

This clonotype was recorded many times. The chain employs TRBV20-1 and TRBJ2-1, with D hard to call. V dropped 5 bases and J dropped 9 bases, with 14 bases sitting between them. Looked up from germline, CDR1 is DFQATT and CDR2 is SNEGSKA (reference sequence). The CDR3 loop spans 12 amino acids. CDR3 loop: CSASRSESEQFF. CDR3 coding DNA: TGCAGTGCTTCACGGTCGGAGAGTGAGCAGTTCTTC.

Many counts were recorded for this clonotype. This sequence joins TRBV2 and TRBJ2-5; D tentatively reads TRBD1 or TRBD2 (5 bases each). The V end lost 10 bases, the J end lost 0 bases, and 12 bases lay between the germline ends. The CDR3 is 13 amino acids. Germline V lookup: CDR1 SNHLY, CDR2 FYNNEI. This CDR3 is CANSRDHQETQYF. DNA for the CDR3: TGTGCCAACAGCCGGGACCACCAAGAGACCCAGTACTTC.

The sample holds a few counts of this clonotype. Germline is not matched at one junction end, which may reflect a read error. The chain couples TRBV5-1 to TRBJ1-3; no firm D call. The CDR3 runs 21 residues. CDR1 and CDR2 from the germline V gene are SGHRS and YFSETQ. In nucleotides, the CDR3 is TGTGCCAGCAGCTTTATCCCTACAGATTTTGAACCGCCCTCGCCTGGAAACACCATATATTTT. This gives the protein CASSFIPTDFEPPSPGNTIYF.

This clonotype was seen a handful of times. J is TRBJ1-6 and V is TRBV15; D is undetermined. Deletions cut 4 bases from V and 0 bases from J, with 7 bases between. Per germline, CDR1 LNHNV and CDR2 YYDKDF (reference sequence). The CDR3 runs 15 residues. CDR3 amino acids: CATSISSSYNSPLHF. In DNA form, the CDR3 reads TGTGCCACCAGCATCTCGAGCTCCTATAATTCACCCCTCCACTTT.

This chain joins TRBV19 and TRBJ1-2; D not certain. The V end was cut by 5 bases, the J end by 2 bases, with 21 bases between. Germline V gives CDR1 LNHDA, CDR2 SQIVND (reference sequence). The CDR3 consists of 17 residues. The CDR3: CASSSPYPEKPNYGYTF. In DNA, the CDR3 is TGTGCCAGTAGTTCGCCTTATCCAGAGAAACCAAACTATGGCTACACCTTC. Using reference TRBV19 and TRBJ1-2 for the parts outside the CDR3, the full variable domain is DGGITQSPKYLFRKEGQNVTLSCEQNLNHDAMYWYRQDPGQGLRLIYYSQIVNDFQKGDIAEGYSVSREKKESFPLTVTSAQKNPTAFYLCASSSPYPEKPNYGYTFGSGTRLTVV.

This clonotype was recorded at least ten times. The J gene is TRBJ1-1, the V gene TRBV5-1; TRBD1 aligns across 10 bases. The CDR3 is 13 amino acids. J was trimmed by 7 bases and V by 4 bases; bases with no gene match: 4. Germline V gives CDR1 SGHRS, CDR2 YFSETQ. The chain's CDR3 is CASSIGTGVEAFF. The CDR3 DNA follows: TGCGCCAGCAGCATCGGGACAGGGGTTGAAGCTTTCTTT.

The chain combines TRBV5-5 with TRBJ2-3; 11 nucleotides match TRBD2. CDR1 SGHKS and CDR2 YYEKEE come from the germline V gene (reference sequence). This CDR3 has 14 amino acids. V was pared by 9 bases and J by 6 bases, with 9 bases of the junction left unmatched. The CDR3 loop reads CATNSGRADDTQYF. In nucleotides, the CDR3 is TGTGCCACCAATAGCGGGAGGGCCGATGATACGCAGTATTTT.

This clonotype showed up many times. The V and J genes are TRBV7-2 and TRBJ2-7, with D perhaps being TRBD1 or TRBD2 (6 bases each). The germline V and J ends were trimmed by 1 base and 3 bases, with 16 bases remaining between them. Germline CDR1 SGHTA, CDR2 FQGNSA. The CDR3 length is 16 residues. For the CDR3, the DNA is TGTGCCAGCAGCTTAGGTCCCCCGGGGGCAGGCTACGAGCAGTACTTC. Protein sequence: CASSLGPPGAGYEQYF.

This clonotype was found a few times. This chain uses TRBV7-9 with TRBJ2-2; TRBD2 aligns across 7 bases. CDR3 length equals 15 residues. J was trimmed by 5 bases and V by 3 bases; bases with no gene match: 6. Germline values: CDR1 SEHNR, CDR2 FQNEAQ (reference sequence). The chain's CDR3 is CASSFPGGGTGELFF. In nucleotides, the CDR3 is TGTGCCAGCAGCTTTCCGGGAGGAGGGACCGGGGAGCTGTTTTTT.

The rearrangement joins TRBV6-2 or TRBV6-3 to TRBJ2-1, with 11 positions matching TRBD2. Per the germline V gene, CDR1 is MNHEY and CDR2 is SVGEGT. Unmatched junction bases numbered 12, after V lost 4 bases and J lost 7 bases. The CDR3 length is 17 residues. CDR3 sequence (DNA): TGTGCCAGCAGTTCCCCGAGACTAGCGGGAATGTTAAATGAGCAGTTCTTC. It codes for CASSSPRLAGMLNEQFF.

The gene calls are TRBV9 and TRBJ2-1; unclear D gene. The CDR3 runs to 16 residues. The V gene lost 0 bases and the J gene lost 0 bases, with 10 bases spanning the gap. Germline values: CDR1 SGDLS, CDR2 YYNGEE. The DNA for the CDR3 is TGTGCCAGCAGCGTAGTTGGGTCCCGCTCCTACAATGAGCAGTTCTTC. Its protein product is CASSVVGSRSYNEQFF.

This clonotype was observed at least ten times. This chain connects TRBV6-1 to TRBJ2-3, with D possibly TRBD2 on 5 matching bases. The CDR3 runs to 15 residues. Germline assignment: CDR1 MNHNS and CDR2 SASEGT. The germline V and J ends were trimmed by 6 bases and 1 base, with 14 bases remaining between them. The CDR3 here is CASSPVGGGTDTQYF. The CDR3 DNA follows: TGTGCCAGCAGCCCCGTCGGAGGAGGCACAGATACGCAGTATTTT.

This clonotype occurred many times. This chain uses TRBV27 with TRBJ2-6, with 11 bases matching TRBD2. CDR3 length: 18 residues. Looked up from germline, CDR1 is MNHEY and CDR2 is SMNVEV (reference sequence). V gave up 3 bases and J gave up 0 bases; unmatched junction bases: 4. The CDR3, as DNA: TGTGCCAGCAGTTTCCTAGCGGGAGGCTTCTCTGGGGCCAACGTCCTGACTTTC. Translated, it gives CASSFLAGGFSGANVLTF.

The V and J genes are TRBV6-2 or TRBV6-3 and TRBJ2-5; D is perhaps TRBD1 (6 bases). V lost 2 bases and J lost 2, with 15 bases in between. The CDR3 contains 16 residues. Germline loops: CDR1 MNHEY, CDR2 SVGEGT. CDR3 nucleotides: TGTGCCAGCAGTTACGGTCGGACAGCTTCACAAGAGACCCAGTACTTC. Protein product: CASSYGRTASQETQYF.

The chain employs TRBV4-2 and TRBJ1-3; weak D call: TRBD1 (6 bases). In germline, CDR1 is LGHNA, CDR2 YNFKEQ. The CDR3 length is 16 residues. The V end was cut by 2 bases, the J end by 3 bases, with 14 bases between. DNA of the CDR3: TGTGCCAGCAGCCAACTGGCACAGGGTAGTGGAAACACCATATATTTT. Its protein product is CASSQLAQGSGNTIYF.

This clonotype showed up many times. J is TRBJ2-1 and V is TRBV20-1; D could derive from TRBD1 or TRBD2 (5 bases each). The germline gives CDR1 DFQATT, CDR2 SNEGSKA (reference sequence). The germline V and J ends were trimmed by 6 bases and 8 bases, with 14 bases remaining between them. CDR3 length: 12 residues. Here the CDR3 reads CSAEGREDEQFF. The CDR3 DNA reads as TGCAGTGCCGAGGGGAGAGAAGATGAGCAGTTCTTC.

This clonotype was counted many times. J is TRBJ1-5 and V is TRBV6-5; TRBD1 is a possible D gene (6 bases). Trimming pared 0 bases from V and 4 bases from J, leaving 10 bases between. The CDR3 loop spans 15 amino acids. Germline CDR1 and CDR2: MNHEY and SVGAGI. The CDR3, as DNA: TGTGCCAGCAGTTACTCGGGGGCAGATAATCAGCCCCAGCATTTT. Its translation: CASSYSGADNQPQHF.

The J gene is TRBJ1-1, the V gene TRBV19; TRBD1 is a possible D gene (5 bases). The CDR3 is made up of 15 amino acids. V was trimmed by 7 bases and J by 7 bases, leaving 22 bases between them. The V gene's germline CDR1 is LNHDA and CDR2 SQIVND (reference sequence). The CDR3 spells CASNPPRAQGREAFF. The CDR3 DNA reads TGTGCCAGTAATCCCCCGCGTGCGCAGGGCCGTGAAGCTTTCTTT.

The V call is TRBV3-1, the J call TRBJ2-7; 11 nucleotides align to TRBD2. The trim removed 8 bases at V and 4 bases at J, leaving 10 bases unmatched. The CDR3 is made up of 15 amino acids. Germline V gives CDR1 LGHDT, CDR2 YNNKEL (reference sequence). CDR3 protein: CASRSVTSGSYEQYF. CDR3 sequence (DNA): TGTGCCAGCCGGTCCGTTACTAGCGGGAGTTACGAGCAGTACTTC.

This clonotype was observed many times. The J gene is TRBJ1-2, the V gene TRBV15, with D possibly matching TRBD1 (5 bases). Trimming shortened V by 0 bases and J by 2 bases, and 13 bases separated the two germline ends. CDR1 is LNHNV and CDR2 is YYDKDF in the germline V gene (reference sequence). This CDR3 contains 16 residues. CDR3 protein: CATSRDGSGRNYGYTF. CDR3 bases: TGTGCCACCAGCAGAGATGGCTCGGGGCGGAACTATGGCTACACCTTC.

In its sample, this clonotype was seen a few times. The gene calls are TRBV6-1 and TRBJ2-7; D may match TRBD1 or TRBD2 (5 bases each). CDR1 MNHNS and CDR2 SASEGT come from the germline V gene. Trimming removed 6 bases from V and 0 bases from J, with 9 bases in between. The CDR3 contains 13 residues. In DNA, the CDR3 is TGTGCCAGCAGCGGGGACGTCTCCTACGAGCAGTACTTC. Translating it yields CASSGDVSYEQYF.

The rearrangement joins TRBV6-1 to TRBJ2-1, with D possibly matching TRBD2 (6 bases). The V end lost 4 bases, the J end lost 5 bases, and 12 bases lay between the germline ends. Germline CDR1 and CDR2: MNHNS and SASEGT. This CDR3 contains 14 residues. For the CDR3, the DNA is TGTGCCAGCAGTGTCCCAGCGGGCGACAATGAGCAGTTCTTC. Translation gives CASSVPAGDNEQFF.

This clonotype turned up a few times. The V and J genes are TRBV20-1 and TRBJ2-3; D may match TRBD1 or TRBD2 (6 bases each). Per the germline V gene, CDR1 is DFQATT and CDR2 is SNEGSKA (reference sequence). The CDR3 is 18 amino acids. V lost 6 bases, J lost 0 bases, and 25 bases lay in between. The chain's CDR3 is CSAAETGVGGLSTDTQYF. Here the CDR3 DNA reads TGCAGTGCCGCTGAGACGGGAGTTGGGGGCCTCAGCACAGATACGCAGTATTTT.

This clonotype was observed a few times. The V call is TRBV6-1, the J call TRBJ2-5, with D possibly being TRBD2 (7 bases). The V end was cut by 5 bases, the J end by 4 bases, with 14 bases between. The CDR3 spans 14 residues. Germline V gene data show CDR1 as MNHNS and CDR2 as SASEGT. CDR3 sequence: CASSHGAGAETQYF. The DNA for the CDR3 is TGTGCCAGCAGTCATGGCGCGGGGGCAGAGACCCAGTACTTC.

This clonotype occurred many times. The chain has TRBV28 and TRBJ2-7, with no clear D. The CDR3 spans 13 residues. The V and J ends lost 10 bases and 0 bases respectively, with 13 bases between them. Germline V gene sequence: CDR1 MDHEN, CDR2 SYDVKM. The CDR3 protein is CATWTANSYEQYF. The CDR3 nucleotides are TGTGCCACCTGGACCGCGAACTCCTACGAGCAGTACTTC.

This clonotype was counted many times. The chain has TRBV10-2 and TRBJ1-2; TRBD1 might be the D (5 bases). The CDR3 length is 13 residues. Trimming cost V 2 bases and J 3 bases, with 7 bases left between them. Looked up from germline, CDR1 is WSHSY and CDR2 is SAAADI. CDR3 bases: TGCGCCAGCAGTGAGAGGGGAGACTATGGCTACACCTTC. Encoded protein: CASSERGDYGYTF.

The chain has TRBV5-4 and TRBJ1-2; D might be TRBD1 (6 bases). CDR3 length: 16 residues. V lost 0 bases to trimming and J lost 1 base, with 13 bases between them. Germline CDR1 reads SGHNT; CDR2 reads YYREEE (reference sequence). The CDR3 nucleotides are TGTGCCAGCAGCTTGGGGGGGGGGCAGGGTAACTATGGCTACACCTTC. This codes for CASSLGGGQGNYGYTF. Full variable domain (remainder filled in from reference TRBV5-4 and TRBJ1-2): ETGVTQSPTHLIKTRGQQVTLRCSSQSGHNTVSWYQQALGQGPQFIFQYYREEENGRGNFPPRFSGLQFPNYSSELNVNALELDDSALYLCASSLGGGQGNYGYTFGSGTRLTVV.

This clonotype has only a few counts. The CDR3 DNA is TGTGCCAGCAGTTTAGTCGGAACAGGTAGGGGCAATGAGCAGTTCTTC. This codes for CASSLVGTGRGNEQFF. This chain links TRBV27 with TRBJ2-1; D might be TRBD1 (5 bases). V lost 2 bases, J lost 6 bases, and 17 bases lay in between. Germline CDR1 MNHEY, CDR2 SMNVEV (reference sequence). The CDR3 is 16 residues long.

This clonotype was observed a handful of times. The V call is TRBV29-1, the J call TRBJ2-7, with TRBD1 as a possible D gene (5 bases). The CDR3 spans 12 residues. Per the germline V gene, CDR1 is SQVTM and CDR2 is ANQGSEA. V was shortened by 7 bases and J by 2 bases, with 12 bases between the two germline ends. The CDR3 here is CSANQGTYEQYF. The CDR3 DNA reads as TGCAGCGCGAACCAGGGAACCTACGAGCAGTACTTC.

V gene TRBV29-1 combines with J gene TRBJ1-2; possibly TRBD1 for D (5 bases). V dropped 7 bases and J dropped 6 bases, with 15 bases sitting between them. There are 12 residues in the CDR3. Germline V CDR1 and CDR2: SQVTM, ANQGSEA. DNA for the CDR3: TGCAGCGGGGGACCGGGGGAGAATGGCTACACCTTC. Its translation is CSGGPGENGYTF.